This T cell receptor beta chain came from a study of memory CD4+ T cells and cytomegalovirus serostatus (dated by TCRdb to between 2018 and 2021). Looking at the study overall: The cohort comprised about 33 healthy Belgian adults, 9 CMV seropositive and 24 CMV seronegative. To replicate a published TCR-based CMV serostatus classifier, the researchers sequenced the CD4+ memory TCRbeta repertoires of a Belgian cohort whose cytomegalovirus serostatus was known. The paper's findings and limits, for the study overall: Unlike the original study, which covered naive and memory CD4+ and CD8+ populations, the Belgian study sequenced only CD4+CD45RO+ memory cells. The results were interpreted as suggesting that the CMV-associated TCR signature is largely present in the CD4+ memory repertoire. For CMV serostatus prediction, a median bootstrapped AUC of about 0.96 was reached with the original framework, and a median bootstrapped AUC of about 0.89 was reached with a US-trained random forest. Among the 150 to 200 previously reported CMV-associated TCRbeta sequences, about 71 showed up in the CD4+ memory repertoires, with each one found in between one and five individuals. On the Belgian cohort, the classifier based on the original framework reached a median bootstrapped AUC of approximately 0.95, with a 95% CI of 0.76-1.00.

A FACSAria II was used to sort memory CD4+ T cells, defined as single viable CD3+CD4+CD8-CD45RO+ cells. CMV serostatus was determined with a Roche Elecsys assay detecting serum IgG against CMV pp150, pp28, p38 and p52. Once the samples were thawed, total CD4+ T cells were enriched through positive selection using CD4 magnetic microbeads. The samples came from a different study that was designed specifically to examine the CD4+ T cell memory repertoire. Peripheral blood mononuclear cells were isolated and cryopreserved following standard operating procedures; serum was stored at -80 °C. The staining relied on CD3-PerCP (BW264/56), CD4-APC (RPA-T4), CD45RO-PE (UCHT1) and CD8-Pacific Orange (3B5) antibodies, and Sytox blue was used to exclude non-viable cells. Counted from cysteine to phenylalanine, this CDR3 has 15 amino acids. Of all the DNA, just the CDR3 is kept, 45 bases in frame from base 1. The trim is 1 base for V and 6 bases for J, with a gap of 12 bases between the germline ends. Sequences LNHDA (CDR1) and SQIVND (CDR2) are obtained from the germline V gene (reference sequence).

Genomic DNA was extracted from sorted cells with the Quick-DNA Microprep Kit. TCRbeta DNA was amplified with the immunoSEQ hsTCRbeta kit following the manufacturer's protocol. An Illumina MiSeq instrument was used to sequence the TCRbeta libraries. The paper's processing steps were these. Following removal of out-of-frame sequences, 2 million to 2.5 million distinct TCRbeta sequences were retained, with an average of approximately 64,000 per individual. Each individual was scored using the number of roughly 150 previously reported CMV-associated TCRbeta sequences that the individual carried and the total number of productive distinct TCRbeta sequences. A beta-binomial model was reimplemented in Python, and random forests from scikit-learn, run with default parameters, were trained on data from the US cohort. On the Belgian cohort, classifier performance was reported as the median AUC, along with percentile confidence intervals, across 10,000 bootstrap iterations. TCRdb re-hosts the immuneACCESS table, in-frame sequences only. Its copies lack some clones; in the studies checked, an unresolved V gene accounts for under half of them, and the cause for the rest is not known. V, J and clone size are taken as reported in that table, and D and trimming were inferred from the DNA itself. Counted in this sample were roughly 42,000 clones; around 80% of them appeared once. Around 0.6% of the sample belongs to the ten largest clones.

This clone was counted a single time. It lacks a known antigen. The sample holds no much larger clone one base away, and base qualities are not on file. The sample was memory CD4+ T cells from blood. This TCR was sampled from an adult in good health and CMV-seronegative. The V gene is TRBV19 and the J gene is TRBJ1-4, with the D gene too uncertain to name. The DNA reads as follows: TGTGCCAGTAGTATAGTGGGAGGCGGCGATGAAAAACTGTTTTTT. This codes for CASSIVGGGDEKLFF.